This TCR beta chain was identified during a study of cytomegalovirus exposure and HLA in healthy donors. Study-level points and caveats: In a later analysis, parvovirus B19, influenza, CMV and Epstein-Barr virus appeared linked to several top co-occurrence clusters.

Concerning this clone: Antigen unknown.

The PCR was carried out with 60 Vbeta primers and 13 Jbeta primers. Assay: immunoSEQ multiplex PCR; the TCRdb copy retains only in-frame clones and omits some. The data hold approximately 170,000 clones, with 60% to 80% observed a single time. The TCR comes from a female donor in good health and CMV-seronegative. The specimen was PBMCs.

CDR3 protein: CASSLQGARIETQYF. The DNA for the CDR3 is TGTGCCAGCAGTTTACAGGGGGCTCGGATAGAGACCCAGTACTTC. V and J are TRBV28 and TRBJ2-5; 8 positions agree with TRBD1. Germline trimming cut 2 bases from V and 4 bases from J; bases unmatched to any gene: 6. Germline loops: CDR1 MDHEN, CDR2 SYDVKM. The CDR3 covers 15 residues.